These T cell receptor beta chains were read from a single sample in a study of response to subunit inactivated influenza vaccine. Each CDR3 protein gets one entry after TCRdb re-called the RT-PCR reads with MiXCR. This table holds some 500,000 distinct CDR3 sequences, 25% found once. The sample in question was CD4+ T cells sorted from PBMCs, obtained more than 4 days after vaccination. These receptors originate from a man aged 45-65 years who received an inactivated influenza vaccine. Both conserved end residues are trimmed from each CDR3.

J gene: TRBJ1-5
V gene: TRBV7-2
CDR3 protein: ASSPRGGLTNQPQH

J gene: TRBJ2-1
V gene: TRBV5-1
CDR3 protein: ASKGNDYNEQF

J gene: TRBJ1-1
V gene: TRBV7-9
CDR3 protein: ASSLDGFAEAF

J gene: TRBJ1-3
V gene: TRBV6-1
CDR3 protein: ASDRGSISGNTIY

J gene: TRBJ2-1
V gene: TRBV27
CDR3 protein: ASSLELAPYNEQF

J gene: TRBJ2-5
V gene: TRBV5-1
CDR3 protein: ASSLEGLAETQY

J gene: TRBJ2-3
V gene: TRBV4-2
CDR3 protein: ASSQATRGTTDTQY

J gene: TRBJ2-4
V gene: TRBV15
CDR3 protein: ATSRDSWSDKNIQY

J gene: TRBJ2-2
V gene: TRBV9
CDR3 protein: ASSVRGGGRNTGELF

J gene: TRBJ2-5
V gene: TRBV7-2
CDR3 protein: ASSVTSGASQETQY

J gene: TRBJ2-1
V gene: TRBV24-1
CDR3 protein: ATSDPGDRGYNEQF